A selection of T cell receptor beta chains follows, all from one sample in a study of regulatory T cells in long-lasting Graves disease. TCRdb independently ran MiXCR on the multiplex PCR reads; one entry per CDR3 protein. The sample lists under 300,000 distinct CDR3 sequences; around 19% were seen once. The source material was peripheral blood mononuclear cells (PBMCs), sampled at new diagnosis, from a patient treated with antithyroid drugs. These receptors were taken from a female donor with Graves disease. Both conserved end residues are trimmed from each CDR3. Fields, in order: D gene, J gene, V gene, CDR3 protein. A D gene is named only where the DNA matches it firmly.

D gene: NA; J gene: TRBJ2-3; V gene: TRBV30; CDR3 protein: AWSRGYTDTQY
D gene: TRBD2; J gene: TRBJ2-7; V gene: TRBV20-1; CDR3 protein: SARDESSGGGTYEQY
D gene: NA; J gene: TRBJ2-1; V gene: TRBV30; CDR3 protein: AWRSTMARSYNEQF
D gene: TRBD1; J gene: TRBJ1-1; V gene: TRBV10-3; CDR3 protein: AIESAGGFTEAF
D gene: NA; J gene: TRBJ1-3; V gene: TRBV5-6; CDR3 protein: ASKGTFGNTIY
D gene: NA; J gene: TRBJ2-5; V gene: TRBV30; CDR3 protein: AWTGVKETQY
D gene: NA; J gene: TRBJ1-5; V gene: TRBV5-1; CDR3 protein: ASSLERDQPQH
D gene: NA; J gene: TRBJ2-2; V gene: TRBV2; CDR3 protein: ASSVSGTGELF
D gene: NA; J gene: TRBJ1-1; V gene: TRBV27; CDR3 protein: ASSFRAQGLAEAF
D gene: NA; J gene: TRBJ2-6; V gene: TRBV11-2; CDR3 protein: ASSFQGTGANVLT
D gene: NA; J gene: TRBJ2-2; V gene: TRBV19; CDR3 protein: ASNGPHGGGGNTGELF
D gene: TRBD1; J gene: TRBJ2-1; V gene: TRBV6-1; CDR3 protein: ASSDRQGQGSYNEQF
D gene: NA; J gene: TRBJ1-3; V gene: TRBV7-2; CDR3 protein: ASSSTPAISGNTIY
D gene: NA; J gene: TRBJ2-5; V gene: TRBV20-1; CDR3 protein: SAFPPLQDQETQY
D gene: NA; J gene: TRBJ1-6; V gene: TRBV11-2; CDR3 protein: ASSLWSLTALH
D gene: NA; J gene: TRBJ2-3; V gene: TRBV28; CDR3 protein: ASHRGGTTDTQY
D gene: NA; J gene: TRBJ1-1; V gene: TRBV20-1; CDR3 protein: SARAPFVPGNTEAF
D gene: TRBD2; J gene: TRBJ2-1; V gene: TRBV27; CDR3 protein: ASSQGLEQF
D gene: TRBD1; J gene: TRBJ2-1; V gene: TRBV6-1; CDR3 protein: ASSVKAGGNNEQF
D gene: TRBD2; J gene: TRBJ2-7; V gene: TRBV2; CDR3 protein: ASHPGGPYEQY
D gene: NA; J gene: TRBJ2-7; V gene: TRBV13; CDR3 protein: ASSYPGGTGNYEQY
D gene: NA; J gene: TRBJ2-1; V gene: TRBV24-1; CDR3 protein: ATSRGGTNEQF